These 21 T cell receptor beta chains originate from one sample sequenced in a study of blood T cell repertoires in COVID-19. Sequenced by immunoSEQ multiplex PCR; TCRdb stores in-frame clones only, minus some. The data contain fewer than 350,000 clones, 65% to 90% of them singletons. The material sequenced was peripheral blood. Every receptor here comes from a woman in her fifties or sixties with active or convalescent COVID-19.

This clone has a count of ten or more. This sequence joins TRBV29-1 and TRBJ2-7; possibly TRBD1 for D (6 bases). Germline CDR1 SQVTM, CDR2 ANQGSEA. CDR3 length: 13 amino acids. V lost 8 bases, J lost 5 bases, and 19 bases lay in between. The CDR3 here is CSTAQGKRDEQYF. In DNA form, the CDR3 reads TGCAGCACCGCCCAGGGGAAGAGGGACGAGCAGTACTTC.

This chain uses TRBV7-9 with TRBJ2-7, with D possibly matching TRBD2 (5 bases). Germline values: CDR1 SEHNR, CDR2 FQNEAQ (reference sequence). The CDR3 loop spans 13 amino acids. The V end lost 5 bases, the J end lost 2 bases, and 10 bases lay between the germline ends. The CDR3 DNA sequence: TGTGCCAGCAGCCGGGCGGGCGCCTACGAGCAGTACTTC. Its protein is CASSRAGAYEQYF.

The V and J genes are TRBV7-3 and TRBJ2-6; 7 nucleotides agree with TRBD1. Germline V gene data show CDR1 as SGHTA and CDR2 as FQGTGA. V trimming: 5 bases; J trimming: 2 bases; junction bases outside the gene matches: 3. The CDR3 is 15 amino acids. CDR3: CASSIQGAGANVLTF. The CDR3 DNA is TGTGCCAGCAGCATCCAGGGGGCTGGGGCCAACGTCCTGACTTTC.

V and J are TRBV28 and TRBJ1-4, with D unclear. V lost 7 bases and J lost 8, with 8 bases in between. Germline V gives CDR1 MDHEN, CDR2 SYDVKM. This CDR3 is 11 amino acids long. The CDR3 loop reads CASNSLEKLFF. CDR3 DNA: TGTGCCAGCAACAGTTTAGAAAAACTGTTTTTT.

The chain uses TRBV12-5 and TRBJ2-7; 7 positions match TRBD1. The CDR3 spans 15 residues. V lost 3 bases and J lost 1; bases outside the gene matches: 6. Germline V gives CDR1 LGHNT, CDR2 FRNRAP. CDR3 in DNA: TGTGCTAGTGGTTTCACCCGGGACAGATCCTACGAGCAGTACTTC. Translation: CASGFTRDRSYEQYF.

The chain couples TRBV15 to TRBJ1-5; D gene uncertain. Germline values: CDR1 LNHNV, CDR2 YYDKDF (reference sequence). The CDR3 is 11 amino acids. Trimming pared 9 bases from V and 7 bases from J, leaving 10 bases between. The CDR3 loop is CATGGRQPQHF. The CDR3 nucleotides are TGTGCCACGGGAGGGAGGCAGCCCCAGCATTTT. Combining the CDR3 with reference TRBV15 and TRBJ1-5 gives the whole variable domain DAMVIQNPRYQVTQFGKPVTLSCSQTLNHNVMYWYQQKSSQAPKLLFHYYDKDFNNEADTPDNFQSRRPNTSFCFLDIRSPGLGDTAMYLCATGGRQPQHFGDGTRLSIL.

V and J are TRBV13 and TRBJ2-7, with 16 bases identical to TRBD2. This CDR3 is 15 amino acids long. Germline assignment: CDR1 PRHDT and CDR2 FYEKMQ (reference sequence). Trimming at V came to 5 bases and at J to 6 bases, leaving 4 bases not matched to a gene. The CDR3 bases are TGTGCCAGCAGCCGGGGACTAGCGGGGGGGCGCGAGCAGTACTTC. This gives the protein CASSRGLAGGREQYF.

The CDR3 sequence: CASSYRRRELFF. The DNA for the CDR3 is TGTGCCAGCAGTTACCGGAGGAGGGAGCTGTTTTTT. The V gene is TRBV6-6, the J gene TRBJ2-2; D is possibly TRBD2 (5 bases). Germline V gives CDR1 MNHNY, CDR2 SVGAGI (reference sequence). The CDR3 is made up of 12 amino acids. The V end was cut by 2 bases, the J end by 9 bases, with 7 bases between.

The CDR3 DNA sequence: TGCGCCAGCACTACAGGGGGCGAAAACTATGGCTACACCTTC. This gives the protein CASTTGGENYGYTF. The rearrangement uses TRBV10-1 and TRBJ1-2, with 9 positions matching TRBD1. The CDR3 loop spans 14 amino acids. Germline-derived CDR1 and CDR2 are WNHNN and SYGVQD (reference sequence). J lost 2 bases, V lost 7 bases, and 5 bases had no gene match.

The genes are TRBV7-9 and TRBJ1-1; 8 nucleotides align to TRBD1. V shed 2 bases and J 9 bases; nucleotides not matched to a gene: 14. Germline-derived CDR1 and CDR2 are SEHNR and FQNEAQ (reference sequence). The CDR3 sequence is 16 residues long. This CDR3 is CASSLPEGQVSTKAFF. DNA of the CDR3: TGTGCCAGCAGCTTACCCGAGGGACAGGTTTCGACTAAAGCTTTCTTT.

With respect to this clone: The same CDR3 also results from other DNA sequences found in this sample. The chain uses TRBV5-1 and TRBJ1-4, with D tentatively TRBD1 (6 bases). This CDR3 is 13 amino acids long. Trimming removed 0 bases from V and 8 bases from J, with 8 bases in between. Germline V gives CDR1 SGHRS, CDR2 YFSETQ. CDR3 protein: CASSLARGEKLFF. DNA for the CDR3: TGCGCCAGCAGCTTGGCCAGGGGAGAAAAACTGTTTTTT. The full variable domain, in which reference TRBV5-1 and TRBJ1-4 provide the parts outside the CDR3, is KAGVTQTPRYLIKTRGQQVTLSCSPISGHRSVSWYQQTPGQGLQFLFEYFSETQRNKGNFPGRFSGRQFSNSRSEMNVSTLELGDSALYLCASSLARGEKLFFGSGTQLSVL.

The chain recombines TRBV5-1 with TRBJ1-2; TRBD1 matches 8 bases. V trimming: 5 bases; J trimming: 7 bases; junction bases outside the gene matches: 16. There are 16 residues in the CDR3. Germline CDR1 SGHRS, CDR2 YFSETQ. In nucleotides, the CDR3 is TGCGCCAGCAGTTCTCGCTTATCGACAGGGGATAGTGGCTACACCTTC. It specifies CASSSRLSTGDSGYTF.

CDR3 sequence: CASSFAGTANSYEQYF. CDR3 DNA sequence: TGTGCCAGCAGCTTTGCCGGGACAGCGAACTCCTACGAGCAGTACTTC. The V gene is TRBV7-9, the J gene TRBJ2-7; 7 nucleotides line up with TRBD1. The germline CDR1 and CDR2 sequences are SEHNR and FQNEAQ (reference sequence). The V and J ends lost 3 bases and 0 bases, in that order; junction bases with no gene match: 8. The CDR3 has 16 amino acids.

This clone is a singleton in its sample. The V call is TRBV7-2, the J call TRBJ1-3, with 8 bases identical to TRBD1. V dropped 4 bases and J dropped 6; count of bases not matched to a gene: 8. Germline V gene lookup returns CDR1 SGHTA and CDR2 FQGNSA. CDR3 size: 15 residues. CDR3 protein: CASSSRTGTPNTIYF. CDR3 sequence (DNA): TGTGCCAGCAGCTCCCGGACAGGGACACCAAACACCATATATTTT.

The chain has TRBV18 and TRBJ2-3, with 7 positions matching TRBD2. The germline V gene has CDR1 KGHSH and CDR2 LQKENI. CDR3 size: 16 residues. The V and J ends lost 3 bases and 1 base, in that order; junction bases with no gene match: 7. In DNA, the CDR3 is TGTGCCAGCTCACCCCAGGGAGGGAGCGGCACAGATACGCAGTATTTT. This codes for CASSPQGGSGTDTQYF.

V is TRBV7-9 and J is TRBJ2-3; a weak D match, TRBD1 (6 bases). The CDR3 loop spans 16 amino acids. Per the germline V gene, CDR1 is SEHNR and CDR2 is FQNEAQ (reference sequence). The ends were cut back, 3 bases at V and 0 bases at J, with 13 bases in the middle. CDR3 nucleotides: TGTGCCAGCAGCTTCCCCGGTCAGGGGAGCACAGATACGCAGTATTTT. It yields the protein CASSFPGQGSTDTQYF. The whole variable domain, filled in from reference TRBV7-9 and TRBJ2-3, reads DTGVSQNPRHKITKRGQNVTFRCDPISEHNRLYWYRQTLGQGPEFLTYFQNEAQLEKSRLLSDRFSAERPKGSFSTLEIQRTEQGDSAMYLCASSFPGQGSTDTQYFGPGTRLTVL.

The chain has TRBV2 and TRBJ2-4; D possibly corresponds to TRBD1 (6 bases). The CDR3 has 12 residues. Trimming removed 5 bases at V and 8 bases at J, with 10 bases between. CDR1 is SNHLY and CDR2 is FYNNEI in the germline V gene. Here the CDR3 DNA reads TGTGCCAGCAGTCGGGACACGGACATTCAGTACTTC. Its translation: CASSRDTDIQYF.

This clone was recorded a few times. The CDR3 sequence: CASSPSKPGGWVGSPLHF. CDR3 nucleotides: TGTGCCAGTAGTCCCTCAAAACCAGGGGGCTGGGTAGGTTCTCCCCTCCACTTT. This rearrangement joins TRBV19 to TRBJ1-6; 8 bases are a match to TRBD1. J lost 13 bases, V lost 5 bases, and 22 bases had no gene match. Germline values: CDR1 LNHDA, CDR2 SQIVND (reference sequence). There are 18 residues in the CDR3.

The rearrangement links TRBV6-5 to TRBJ2-1; 7 bases line up with TRBD2. The CDR3 loop spans 13 amino acids. CDR1 is MNHEY and CDR2 is SVGAGI in the germline V gene. Losses at the gene ends were 7 bases for V and 7 bases for J; bases not matched to a gene: 7. The CDR3 loop is CASKDPGGNEQFF. The CDR3 region has the DNA TGTGCCAGCAAGGACCCCGGGGGGAATGAGCAGTTCTTC.

This chain links TRBV4-2 with TRBJ2-1, with 7 bases aligning to TRBD1. From germline, CDR1 is LGHNA and CDR2 YNFKEQ. Trimming took 1 base from V and 9 from J; bases not matched to a gene: 6. This CDR3 has 14 residues. The CDR3 loop is CASSQVGTGVEQFF. The DNA for the CDR3 is TGTGCCAGCAGCCAAGTGGGAACAGGGGTTGAGCAGTTCTTC.

This chain joins TRBV12-3 or TRBV12-4 and TRBJ1-4, with D uncertain. Deletions cut 6 bases from V and 7 bases from J, with 12 bases between. This CDR3 has 13 amino acids. The chain's CDR3 is CASSSDIGEKLFF. The CDR3 DNA reads TGTGCCAGCAGCTCTGACATCGGTGAAAAACTGTTTTTT.